This T cell receptor (beta chain) was sequenced in a study of blood T cell repertoires in COVID-19. Across the study: Collection of acute and convalescent COVID-19 samples took place in the United States, Italy and Spain. Sources were T cells, B-cell-depleted T cells, or PBMCs; the material itself was cDNA or gDNA.

As originally analysed: From reference gene primer amplification, estimates of nucleated cell counts were derived. Measured with immunoSEQ multiplex PCR; TCRdb has only the in-frame clones, and not every one. The V and J calls and the clone size are those of that table, but D and trimming were determined from the DNA. The table includes about 160,000 clones, over 80% detected once. Per the germline V gene, CDR1 is ENHRY and CDR2 is SYGVKD. The CDR3 is made up of 14 amino acids. The V end lost 0 bases, the J end lost 3 bases, and 8 bases lay between the germline ends. The sample consisted of peripheral blood. The clonotype originates from a woman aged 60-70 years with acute or convalescent COVID-19. V usage is TRBV10-3 and J usage is TRBJ1-1; weak D call: TRBD1 (6 bases). This CDR3 is CAISESYRDTEAFF. The CDR3, as DNA: TGTGCCATCAGTGAGTCGTACAGGGACACTGAAGCTTTCTTT.